The 21 T cell receptor beta chains presented below share a single source sample, sequenced in a study of Tregs in tolerant kidney transplant recipients. Libraries were prepared by immunoSEQ multiplex PCR; TCRdb keeps only in-frame clonotypes and omits some of them. The table lists some 66,000 clones, roughly 92% of them singletons, with 9.5% to 12% in the top ten. The source material was CD8+ T cells from blood, sampled before the transplant. The source is a human donor who received a combined kidney and bone marrow transplant.

The chain recombines TRBV19 with TRBJ2-1, with D possibly matching TRBD2 (6 bases). Germline lookup yields CDR1 LNHDA and CDR2 SQIVND (reference sequence). The CDR3 sequence is 13 residues long. Deletions cut 5 bases from V and 3 bases from J, with 8 bases between. CDR3 nucleotide sequence: TGTGCCAGTAGTCCGACTAGCTACAATGAGCAGTTCTTC. Protein product: CASSPTSYNEQFF.

The gene calls are TRBV11-2 and TRBJ2-5, with 10 bases identical to TRBD1. Near its end, the DNA agrees better with TRBJ2-7, so the J call may be wrong. The CDR3 spans 15 residues. Germline V gene sequence: CDR1 SGHAT, CDR2 FQNNGV. Written as DNA, the CDR3 is TGTGCCAGCAGCCTACCTGGACAGGGGGTCTACGAGCAGTACTTC. It translates to CASSLPGQGVYEQYF.

The chain uses TRBV27 and TRBJ1-2; the D gene is possibly TRBD1 (5 bases). Germline loops: CDR1 MNHEY, CDR2 SMNVEV (reference sequence). V was shortened by 3 bases and J by 5 bases, with 10 bases between the two germline ends. This CDR3 spans 13 amino acids. Here the CDR3 reads CASSLSGRYGYTF. CDR3 nucleotide sequence: TGTGCCAGCAGTTTGTCAGGGAGGTATGGCTACACCTTC.

The chain couples TRBV29-1 to TRBJ2-1; perhaps TRBD1 as D (5 bases). This CDR3 contains 14 residues. V dropped 8 bases and J dropped 0 bases, with 14 bases sitting between them. The germline gives CDR1 SQVTM, CDR2 ANQGSEA. The DNA of the CDR3 is TGCAGCATACCGAAAGACAGCTCCTACAATGAGCAGTTCTTC. Its translation is CSIPKDSSYNEQFF.

V usage is TRBV13 and J usage is TRBJ2-5; 13 bases match TRBD2. The germline V gene has CDR1 PRHDT and CDR2 FYEKMQ (reference sequence). The CDR3 is 16 residues long. V lost 5 bases and J lost 1; bases outside the gene matches: 4. CDR3: CASSGGLAGIQETQYF. CDR3 coding DNA: TGTGCCAGCAGCGGGGGACTAGCGGGGATCCAAGAGACCCAGTACTTC.

The CDR3 loop is CASSTDRGLGYTF. In DNA, the CDR3 is TGTGCCAGCAGCACGGACAGGGGGCTTGGCTACACCTTC. The chain combines TRBV27 with TRBJ1-2; 11 positions agree with TRBD1. The CDR3 spans 13 residues. With V trimmed by 6 bases and J by 7 bases, 4 bases remained unmatched. CDR1 and CDR2 from the germline V gene are MNHEY and SMNVEV (reference sequence).

V usage is TRBV9 and J usage is TRBJ2-3, with a possible D match to TRBD2 (6 bases). In germline, CDR1 is SGDLS, CDR2 YYNGEE. CDR3 length equals 15 residues. V lost 6 bases, J lost 0 bases, and 14 bases lay in between. The CDR3 loop reads CASTPGLTSTDTQYF. The DNA of the CDR3 is TGTGCCAGCACCCCGGGACTCACTAGCACAGATACGCAGTATTTT.

This clone was observed once. This chain uses TRBV5-1 with TRBJ2-1; perhaps TRBD2 as D (6 bases). Between the trimmed V and J ends, which lost 4 bases and 5 bases, there was a span of 13 bases. Germline assignment: CDR1 SGHRS and CDR2 YFSETQ. The CDR3 loop spans 14 amino acids. CDR3 coding DNA: TGCGCCAGCAGCCTTAGCGGAGGGGACAATGAGCAGTTCTTC. It yields the protein CASSLSGGDNEQFF.

V gene TRBV7-9 combines with J gene TRBJ2-7, with 7 bases lining up with TRBD2. The CDR3 has 15 amino acids. Germline V gene sequence: CDR1 SEHNR, CDR2 FQNEAQ (reference sequence). V dropped 0 bases and J dropped 1; count of bases not matched to a gene: 3. CDR3 sequence reads: CASSLASGYSYEQYF. The CDR3 nucleotides are TGTGCCAGCAGCTTAGCTAGCGGGTATTCCTACGAGCAGTACTTC.

The V call is TRBV27, the J call TRBJ2-1; 7 bases are a match to TRBD1. The V and J ends lost 10 bases and 4 bases, in that order; junction bases with no gene match: 7. This CDR3 comprises 13 residues. CDR1 is MNHEY and CDR2 is SMNVEV in the germline V gene (reference sequence). The DNA for the CDR3 is TGTGCCAACGTAAACAGGGGATACAATGAGCAGTTCTTC. Translated: CANVNRGYNEQFF.

This rearrangement joins TRBV9 to TRBJ2-1; tentatively, D is TRBD2 (6 bases). The V gene lost 0 bases and the J gene lost 2 bases, with 18 bases spanning the gap. The CDR3 has 18 amino acids. Germline V gives CDR1 SGDLS, CDR2 YYNGEE. The CDR3 loop reads CASSVGWRRGPTYNEQFF. The CDR3 bases are TGTGCCAGCAGCGTAGGTTGGCGGAGGGGCCCAACCTACAATGAGCAGTTCTTC.

This rearrangement joins TRBV11-1 to TRBJ2-3; D unresolved. CDR3 length equals 14 residues. Trimming took off 1 base at V and 1 base at J, with 6 bases between the two ends. The germline V gene has CDR1 SGHAT and CDR2 FQDESV (reference sequence). In nucleotides, the CDR3 is TGTGCCAGCAGCTTAGACTACCGCACAGATACGCAGTATTTT. The encoded protein is CASSLDYRTDTQYF.

The chain joins TRBV30 to TRBJ1-2; TRBD1 matches 7 bases. This CDR3 comprises 12 residues. Germline V gene sequence: CDR1 GTSNPN, CDR2 SVGIG (reference sequence). Unmatched junction bases numbered 7, after V lost 4 bases and J lost 8 bases. The CDR3, as DNA: TGTGCCTGGACACGGACAGGTACCGGCTACACCTTC. Its protein product is CAWTRTGTGYTF.

The chain carries TRBV9 and TRBJ2-1, with D unclear. V lost 4 bases to trimming and J lost 5 bases, with 4 bases between them. Germline V gives CDR1 SGDLS, CDR2 YYNGEE. The CDR3 length is 11 residues. CDR3 sequence reads: CASSRDNEQFF. CDR3 in DNA: TGTGCCAGCAGCCGGGACAATGAGCAGTTCTTC.

This sequence joins TRBV4-3 and TRBJ2-3, with a possible D match to TRBD2 (5 bases). With 1 base removed from V and 4 bases from J, the gap between germline ends came to 15 bases. Germline V gene lookup returns CDR1 LGHNA and CDR2 YSLEER. CDR3 length: 16 residues. The CDR3 loop is CASSQAYGRVPDTQYF. In DNA, the CDR3 is TGCGCCAGCAGCCAAGCTTATGGGAGAGTCCCAGATACGCAGTATTTT.

The chain recombines TRBV18 with TRBJ2-1; 11 bases line up with TRBD2. CDR3 size: 16 residues. Germline values: CDR1 KGHSH, CDR2 LQKENI. Germline trimming cut 0 bases from V and 6 bases from J; bases unmatched to any gene: 4. CDR3 residues: CASSPPTSGAGNEQFF. CDR3 nucleotide sequence: TGTGCCAGCTCACCACCGACTAGCGGGGCGGGCAATGAGCAGTTCTTC.

About this clone itself: The same CDR3 can be traced to other DNA sequences in this sample. This sequence joins TRBV4-1 and TRBJ1-1; D not certain. The length of the CDR3 is 15 residues. V lost 1 base and J lost 5, with 14 bases in between. CDR1 MGHRA and CDR2 YSYEKL come from the germline V gene. This chain's CDR3 is CASSQGGGLRTEAFF. The CDR3 region has the DNA TGCGCCAGCAGCCAAGGGGGAGGGTTGAGGACTGAAGCTTTCTTT.

The rearrangement joins TRBV19 to TRBJ2-6, with D possibly being TRBD1 (5 bases). The CDR3 sequence is 15 residues long. In germline, CDR1 is LNHDA, CDR2 SQIVND (reference sequence). With 3 bases removed from V and 0 bases from J, the gap between germline ends came to 6 bases. Here the CDR3 reads CASSIDSSGANVLTF. In DNA, the CDR3 is TGTGCCAGTAGTATTGACAGCTCTGGGGCCAACGTCCTGACTTTC.

The V call is TRBV29-1, the J call TRBJ1-2; D perhaps matches TRBD1 (5 bases). Between the trimmed V and J ends, which lost 4 bases and 8 bases, there was a span of 23 bases. This CDR3 is 15 amino acids long. Per the germline V gene, CDR1 is SQVTM and CDR2 is ANQGSEA. The CDR3 nucleotides are TGCAGCGTTGGACTCAGGGTAGGGTTTGACGCCGGCTACACCTTC. It encodes CSVGLRVGFDAGYTF.

This chain connects TRBV7-2 to TRBJ2-3, with 12 positions matching TRBD1. The CDR3 contains 16 residues. Germline lookup yields CDR1 SGHTA and CDR2 FQGNSA. V shed 4 bases, J shed 10 bases, and the junction held 12 bases outside the gene matches. The CDR3 nucleotides read TGTGCCAGCAGCTCCCTGTCCGGGACAGGGGGCTCACCGCAGTATTTT. Amino acids: CASSSLSGTGGSPQYF.

The genes are TRBV4-1 and TRBJ2-7; no reliable D call. Trimming removed 1 base from V and 4 bases from J, with 11 bases in between. Germline CDR1 and CDR2: MGHRA and YSYEKL. The CDR3 is 14 amino acids. This CDR3 reads CASSQGRSGYEQYF. In DNA form, the CDR3 reads TGCGCCAGCAGCCAAGGAAGGAGTGGTTACGAGCAGTACTTC.